The text below deals with one T cell receptor (beta chain). The antigen remains unidentified. Measured with immunoSEQ multiplex PCR; TCRdb has only the in-frame clones, and not every one. The table lists roughly 130,000 clones, about 89% of them singletons. The data derive from a study of T cell responses to AZD1222 COVID-19 vaccine. Study results and caveats: Most donors were white British, females outnumbered males, and clonal diversity was possibly underestimated. Sampling captured repertoires only after the peak T cell response. Targets within unmutated variant regions were reportedly found for nearly half of spike-specific TCRs.

The V and J ends lost 0 bases and 2 bases respectively, with 11 bases between them. This CDR3 has 16 amino acids. The germline V gene has CDR1 SGDLS and CDR2 YYNGEE. Sample: peripheral blood, taken 28 days after the second dose of the MenACWY control vaccine. This TCR was recovered from an adult who received the MenACWY meningococcal vaccine as a control. This chain connects TRBV9 to TRBJ1-4; D is undetermined. CDR3 bases: TGTGCCAGCAGCGTAGCTGTGGGTGGGACTAATGAAAAACTGTTTTTT. Translation gives CASSVAVGGTNEKLFF.